These 13 T cell receptor beta chains originate from one sample sequenced in a study of T cells in Graves' hyperthyroidism and ophthalmopathy. Amplification targeted TCR beta CDR3 regions from RNA transcripts. TCR CDR3 underwent first-round RT-PCR with the HTBI primer set. TCRdb independently ran MiXCR on the multiplex PCR reads; one entry per CDR3 protein. The sample has around 500,000 distinct CDR3 sequences; over 13% are singletons. Sequences were obtained from blood. These TCRs come from a woman in her late teens or twenties with Graves' hyperthyroidism.

The sample holds many counts of this clonotype. This CDR3 reads CASSLGGQGKETQYF. The CDR3 DNA sequence: TGTGCCAGCAGTTTAGGTGGGCAGGGAAAGGAGACCCAGTACTTC. V is TRBV12-3 or TRBV12-4 and J is TRBJ2-5; D possibly corresponds to TRBD1 (5 bases). CDR3 length: 15 amino acids. V lost 1 base, J lost 5 bases, and 14 bases lay in between.

This clonotype was observed at least ten times. The chain employs TRBV2 and TRBJ1-2; D might be TRBD1 (6 bases). This CDR3 is built from 12 residues. Germline assignment: CDR1 SNHLY and CDR2 FYNNEI. V was trimmed by 7 bases and J by 8 bases, leaving 14 bases between them. The CDR3 here is CASTYRVGGYTF. The CDR3 nucleotides read TGTGCCAGCACCTACAGGGTTGGGGGCTACACCTTC.

This clonotype was detected ten times or more. The chain couples TRBV7-9 to TRBJ2-1; possible D gene TRBD1, 6 bases. CDR1 and CDR2 (germline): SEHNR, FQNEAQ (reference sequence). Between the trimmed V and J ends, which lost 5 bases and 2 bases, there was a span of 16 bases. This CDR3 has 16 residues. The CDR3 loop reads CASSPGERPPYNEQFF. The CDR3 bases are TGTGCCAGCAGCCCAGGGGAGCGTCCCCCCTACAATGAGCAGTTCTTC.

The J gene is TRBJ1-2, the V gene TRBV27; the D is unclear. CDR3 size: 13 residues. V lost 4 bases, J lost 4 bases, and 10 bases lay in between. Germline loops: CDR1 MNHEY, CDR2 SMNVEV (reference sequence). Here the CDR3 reads CASSYDITYGYTF. The CDR3 DNA is TGTGCCAGCAGTTACGACATTACCTATGGCTACACCTTC.

This clonotype was seen many times. The chain combines TRBV6-1 with TRBJ1-5; no clear D. Trimming left V 5 bases short and J 2 bases short, with 10 bases between. Per germline, CDR1 MNHNS and CDR2 SASEGT. CDR3 length equals 14 residues. This CDR3 reads CASSRASGNQPQHF. The CDR3 DNA follows: TGTGCCAGCAGTCGAGCGTCGGGCAATCAGCCCCAGCATTTT.

This clonotype was found many times. The chain links TRBV27 to TRBJ2-1; D is undetermined. CDR1 and CDR2 from the germline V gene are MNHEY and SMNVEV (reference sequence). This CDR3 contains 15 residues. Trimming left V 5 bases short and J 0 bases short, with 11 bases between. CDR3 DNA sequence: TGTGCCAGCAGTACCAATAGAAACTCCTACAATGAGCAGTTCTTC. Translated: CASSTNRNSYNEQFF.

This clonotype was counted a few times. One end of the junction fails to match germline, which may point to a read error. This chain links TRBV3-1 with TRBJ1-2, with TRBD1 as a possible D gene (5 bases). The CDR3 is 14 residues long. Germline CDR1 reads LGHDT; CDR2 reads YNNKEL (reference sequence). The CDR3 nucleotides read TGTGCCAGCAGCCGGGGGGTTTTGGACTATGACTACACCTTC. This translates into CASSRGVLDYDYTF.

This clonotype showed up many times. This chain links TRBV18 with TRBJ2-3; no clear D gene. CDR1 is KGHSH and CDR2 is LQKENI in the germline V gene. The ends were cut back, 0 bases at V and 3 bases at J, with 16 bases in the middle. This CDR3 has 17 amino acids. CDR3: CASSPPLAFGRTDTQYF. CDR3 in DNA: TGTGCCAGCTCACCACCTCTTGCGTTCGGACGAACAGATACGCAGTATTTT.

This clonotype was recorded at least ten times. The CDR3 sequence is CASSESLAGYEQYF. CDR3 nucleotide sequence: TGCGCCAGCAGTGAGTCGCTAGCGGGTTATGAGCAGTACTTC. The V call is TRBV10-2, the J call TRBJ2-7, with 8 bases aligning to TRBD2. V was pared by 0 bases and J by 7 bases, with 5 bases of the junction left unmatched. Germline-derived CDR1 and CDR2 are WSHSY and SAAADI. This CDR3 region has 14 residues.

The V call is TRBV2, the J call TRBJ2-3, with D perhaps given as TRBD1 or TRBD2 (6 bases each). The length of the CDR3 is 14 residues. The V gene lost 4 bases and the J gene lost 9 bases, with 17 bases spanning the gap. Germline assignment: CDR1 SNHLY and CDR2 FYNNEI. This chain's CDR3 is CASSAGTIGGTQYF. CDR3 in DNA: TGTGCCAGCAGTGCTGGGACCATAGGGGGGACGCAGTATTTT.

In DNA, the CDR3 is TGTGCCAGCGTAACGGGGGAGTGGACCTACAATGAGCAGTTCTTC. Translating it yields CASVTGEWTYNEQFF. The chain has TRBV6-1 and TRBJ2-1; a weak D match, TRBD2 (6 bases). The germline V and J ends were trimmed by 8 bases and 2 bases, with 16 bases remaining between them. There are 15 residues in the CDR3. Germline V CDR1 and CDR2: MNHNS, SASEGT.

In this sample, this clonotype turned up many times. The rearrangement uses TRBV11-3 and TRBJ2-1, with TRBD1 matching 7 bases. Germline assignment: CDR1 SGHNT and CDR2 YENEEA. Germline trimming cut 5 bases from V and 4 bases from J; bases unmatched to any gene: 5. CDR3 length: 14 residues. In DNA, the CDR3 is TGTGCCAGCAGCAGACAGGGATGGTACAATGAGCAGTTCTTC. This gives the protein CASSRQGWYNEQFF.

This clonotype was detected many times. The chain combines TRBV5-1 with TRBJ2-1; 11 nucleotides agree with TRBD2. CDR3 length: 15 amino acids. Trimming at V came to 8 bases and at J to 8 bases, leaving 12 bases not matched to a gene. Germline-derived CDR1 and CDR2 are SGHRS and YFSETQ. CDR3 sequence: CASHPTSGSTDEQFF. CDR3 nucleotides: TGCGCCAGTCACCCCACTAGCGGGAGTACAGATGAGCAGTTCTTC.